This passage covers 11 T cell receptor beta chains from one sample sequenced in a study of tumor-infiltrating lymphocytes in oesophageal squamous cell carcinoma (dated by TCRdb to about 2016). Receptors were amplified or captured by PCR. Sequencing was performed on an Illumina HiSeq 2000. TCRdb reanalyzed the raw reads on its own, using fastp at Q25 for trimming and MiXCR for clone calling, and kept in-frame beta chains. CDR3 protein sequences are deduplicated, and each keeps its most common genes and DNA. The sample yields 15,000 to 20,000 distinct CDR3 sequences; around 40% were counted once. The ten biggest clones cover about 17% of the sample. Sequencing was carried out using normal esophageal tissue next to the tumor. These receptors originate from a female donor with esophageal squamous cell carcinoma.

This clonotype was picked up many times. The V gene is TRBV2, the J gene TRBJ1-1; TRBD1 aligns across 9 bases. The germline gives CDR1 SNHLY, CDR2 FYNNEI. V shed 6 bases and J 1 base; nucleotides not matched to a gene: 15. The CDR3 has 18 amino acids. The CDR3 sequence is CASRQRWGQGEENTEAFF. The CDR3 region has the DNA TGTGCCAGCAGGCAACGATGGGGACAGGGTGAGGAGAACACTGAAGCTTTCTTT. The whole variable domain, filled in from reference TRBV2 and TRBJ1-1, reads EPEVTQTPSHQVTQMGQEVILRCVPISNHLYFYWYRQILGQKVEFLVSFYNNEISEKSEIFDDQFSVERPDGSNFTLKIRSTKLEDSAMYFCASRQRWGQGEENTEAFFGQGTRLTVV.

The chain links TRBV7-6 to TRBJ2-5; D tentatively fits TRBD1 or TRBD2 (5 bases each). The J call is in doubt because the DNA end fits TRBJ2-7 better. The CDR3 runs 14 residues. Germline-derived CDR1 and CDR2 are SGHVS and FNYEAQ. The CDR3 protein is CASSRRDRAGEQYF. For the CDR3, the DNA is TGTGCCAGCAGCAGACGGGACCGGGCTGGCGAGCAGTACTTC.

This clonotype was counted a few times. V is TRBV3-1 and J is TRBJ1-1; 11 nucleotides agree with TRBD1. CDR3 length: 17 amino acids. V shed 5 bases, J shed 5 bases, and the junction held 13 bases outside the gene matches. The germline CDR1 and CDR2 sequences are LGHDT and YNNKEL (reference sequence). In nucleotides, the CDR3 is TGTGCCAGCAGCGAATGGACAGGGGGCACGTGGACGACTGAAGCTTTCTTT. Amino acid sequence: CASSEWTGGTWTTEAFF.

The V gene is TRBV7-2, the J gene TRBJ1-5; no clear D gene. V shed 1 base and J shed 4 bases, with 11 bases lying between them. Per the germline V gene, CDR1 is SGHTA and CDR2 is FQGNSA. The CDR3 spans 15 residues. The DNA of the CDR3 is TGTGCCAGCAGCTTAGTTGCAGGTCGTAATCAGCCCCAGCATTTT. Amino acids: CASSLVAGRNQPQHF.

The V gene is TRBV24-1, the J gene TRBJ2-5; D uncertain. The DNA matches TRBJ2-1 better at its end, which makes the J call doubtful. The CDR3 is 12 residues long. Germline CDR1 is KGHDR and CDR2 is SFDVKD. The CDR3 here is CATSGPTDTQFF. CDR3 coding DNA: TGTGCCACCAGTGGTCCGACGGATACGCAGTTCTTC.

This clonotype has ten or more counts. The rearrangement uses TRBV19 and TRBJ2-6, with D maybe TRBD1 (5 bases). CDR3 length: 16 amino acids. Germline CDR1 and CDR2: LNHDA and SQIVND (reference sequence). Between the trimmed V and J ends, which lost 2 bases and 0 bases, there was a span of 8 bases. The CDR3 spells CASSIKGPSGANVLTF. The CDR3 region has the DNA TGTGCCAGTAGTATAAAGGGGCCCTCTGGGGCCAACGTCCTGACTTTC.

By share, this clonotype ranks as medium-sized. CDR3 sequence: CASIPKGQGGTNYGYTF. DNA of the CDR3: TGTGCCAGCATCCCCAAGGGACAGGGGGGGACTAACTATGGCTACACCTTC. This rearrangement joins TRBV6-1 to TRBJ1-2; TRBD1 aligns across 11 bases. V gave up 7 bases and J gave up 0 bases; unmatched junction bases: 10. CDR1 is MNHNS and CDR2 is SASEGT in the germline V gene. This CDR3 is built from 17 residues.

CDR3 bases: TGTGCCAGCAGCTTAGCTTTCCGTCGTAGCGACAATGAGCAGTTCTTC. This translates into CASSLAFRRSDNEQFF. This chain uses TRBV7-9 with TRBJ2-1, with D possibly being TRBD2 (5 bases). The V end lost 0 bases, the J end lost 5 bases, and 14 bases lay between the germline ends. CDR3 size: 16 residues. Germline CDR1 reads SEHNR; CDR2 reads FQNEAQ (reference sequence).

The chain links TRBV7-3 to TRBJ2-1, with D perhaps assigned TRBD1 or TRBD2 (7 bases each). The germline V gene has CDR1 SGHTA and CDR2 FQGTGA. V lost 2 bases and J 5 bases, leaving 16 bases between the germline ends. CDR3 length: 16 residues. The DNA for the CDR3 is TGTGCCAGCAGCTTAGAGGGAGGGGGCGGCCACAATGAGCAGTTCTTC. This sequence encodes CASSLEGGGGHNEQFF.

This clonotype was counted only a few times. CDR3 DNA: TGTGCCAGCTCACCACCTGGGACCGCCGGTGGTGGCTACACCTTC. It is translated as CASSPPGTAGGGYTF. The rearrangement uses TRBV18 and TRBJ1-2; tentative D call: TRBD1 (5 bases). Trimming took 0 bases from V and 7 from J, leaving 15 bases between them. Per the germline V gene, CDR1 is KGHSH and CDR2 is LQKENI. The CDR3 length is 15 residues. Combining the CDR3 with reference TRBV18 and TRBJ1-2 gives the whole variable domain NAGVMQNPRHLVRRRGQEARLRCSPMKGHSHVYWYRQLPEEGLKFMVYLQKENIIDESGMPKERFSAEFPKEGPSILRIQQVVRGDSAAYFCASSPPGTAGGGYTFGSGTRLTVV.

This clonotype was detected a few times. V gene TRBV7-2 combines with J gene TRBJ2-5; possibly TRBD1 for D (6 bases). V gave up 7 bases and J gave up 7 bases, with 13 bases separating them. This CDR3 region has 12 residues. In germline, CDR1 is SGHTA, CDR2 FQGNSA. Here the CDR3 DNA reads TGTGCCAGCACCCTCTTAGGGGGGACCCAGTACTTC. It specifies CASTLLGGTQYF.